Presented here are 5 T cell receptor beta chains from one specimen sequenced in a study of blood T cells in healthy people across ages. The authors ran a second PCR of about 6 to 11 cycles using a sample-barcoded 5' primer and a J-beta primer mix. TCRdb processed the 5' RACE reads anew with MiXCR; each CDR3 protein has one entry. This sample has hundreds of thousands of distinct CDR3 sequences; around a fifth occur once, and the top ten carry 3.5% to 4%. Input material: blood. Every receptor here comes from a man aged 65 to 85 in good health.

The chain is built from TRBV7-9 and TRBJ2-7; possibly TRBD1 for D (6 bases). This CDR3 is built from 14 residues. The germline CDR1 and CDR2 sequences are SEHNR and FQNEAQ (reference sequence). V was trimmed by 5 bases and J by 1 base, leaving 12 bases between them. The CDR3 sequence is CASSPGDPSYEQYF. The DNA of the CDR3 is TGTGCCAGCAGCCCAGGGGATCCTTCCTACGAGCAGTACTTC.

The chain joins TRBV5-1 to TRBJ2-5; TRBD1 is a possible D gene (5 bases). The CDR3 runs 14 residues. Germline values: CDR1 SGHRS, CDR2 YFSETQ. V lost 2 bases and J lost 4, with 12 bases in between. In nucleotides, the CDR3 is TGCGCCAGCAGCTTTAGGGGCTCTGCAGAGACCCAGTACTTC. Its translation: CASSFRGSAETQYF. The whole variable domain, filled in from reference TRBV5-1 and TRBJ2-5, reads KAGVTQTPRYLIKTRGQQVTLSCSPISGHRSVSWYQQTPGQGLQFLFEYFSETQRNKGNFPGRFSGRQFSNSRSEMNVSTLELGDSALYLCASSFRGSAETQYFGPGTRLLVL.

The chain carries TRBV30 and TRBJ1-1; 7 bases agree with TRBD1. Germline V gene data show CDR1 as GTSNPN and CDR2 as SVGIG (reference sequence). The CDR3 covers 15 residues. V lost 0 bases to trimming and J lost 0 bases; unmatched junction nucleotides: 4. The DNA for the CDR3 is TGTGCCTGGAGTGTGGGGACAGCCCTGAACACTGAAGCTTTCTTT. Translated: CAWSVGTALNTEAFF.

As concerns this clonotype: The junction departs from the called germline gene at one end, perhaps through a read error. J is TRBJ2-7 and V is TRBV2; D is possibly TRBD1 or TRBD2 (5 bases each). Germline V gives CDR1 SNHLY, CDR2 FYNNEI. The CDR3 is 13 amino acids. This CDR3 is CASRGDGSCEQYF. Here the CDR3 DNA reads TGTGCCAGCAGGGGGGACGGCTCCTGCGAGCAGTACTTC. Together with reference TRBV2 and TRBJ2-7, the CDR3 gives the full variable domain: EPEVTQTPSHQVTQMGQEVILRCVPISNHLYFYWYRQILGQKVEFLVSFYNNEISEKSEIFDDQFSVERPDGSNFTLKIRSTKLEDSAMYFCASRGDGSCEQYFGPGTRLTVT.

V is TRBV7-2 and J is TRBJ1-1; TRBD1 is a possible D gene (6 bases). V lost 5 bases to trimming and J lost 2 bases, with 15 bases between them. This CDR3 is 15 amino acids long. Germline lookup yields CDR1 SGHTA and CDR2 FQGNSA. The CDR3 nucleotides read TGTGCCAGCAGCCGCCGGACAGAGGCAAACACTGAAGCTTTCTTT. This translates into CASSRRTEANTEAFF.